This TCR beta chain stems from a study of cytomegalovirus exposure and HLA in healthy donors. Notes on this clone: Antigen specificity is unknown.

The PCR ran on 60 Vbeta and 13 Jbeta primers. The protocol was immunoSEQ multiplex PCR, while the TCRdb copy is restricted to in-frame clones and leaves out a portion. This table holds 150,000 or so clones, just over 70% found once. Germline V CDR1 and CDR2: SGHNT, YYREEE (reference sequence). The CDR3 has 13 amino acids. V lost 4 bases and J lost 5, with 12 bases in between. Points from the study as a whole: According to the study, 160 or so TCR beta chains were cytomegalovirus-associated. In a later analysis, TCR beta V- and J-gene trimming was associated with a missense DCLRE1C variant.

The sequenced sample consisted of PBMCs. This clonotype was sampled from a man between 18 and 29 years old in good health and CMV-seropositive. The chain combines TRBV5-4 with TRBJ2-5, with D unresolved. CDR3 bases: TGTGCCAGCAGCGCGGAACTTGGGGAGACCCAGTACTTC. Protein product: CASSAELGETQYF.